These T cell receptor beta chains were read from a single sample in a study of control samples from healthy donors and cancer patients. The assay was immunoSEQ multiplex PCR, and TCRdb's table has in-frame clones only and misses some. Of 150,000 to 200,000 clones in the sample, around 90% were seen once. The specimen was blood. These receptors were obtained from a man younger than 30 in good health. CDR3s include the opening cysteine and the closing phenylalanine or tryptophan. The order of the fields is V gene, clone size, CDR3 length, D gene, J gene, CDR3 protein, CDR3 DNA. A D gene is named only where the DNA matches it firmly. Expanded clones are given a class, and other clones once, few, many or no size at all.

>TRBV6-6|few|13|TRBD1|TRBJ1-5
CAVGTGRNQPQHF
TGTGCCGTCGGGACAGGGAGGAATCAGCCCCAGCATTTT
>TRBV10-3|.|15|TRBD1|TRBJ2-7
CAIQGGSTEAYEQYF
TGTGCCATCCAAGGGGGCAGCACGGAGGCCTACGAGCAGTACTTC
>TRBV4-3|.|15|.|TRBJ2-1
CASSQGQVQSGEQFF
TGCGCCAGCAGCCAAGGTCAAGTTCAGTCTGGTGAGCAGTTCTTC
>TRBV29-1|.|13|TRBD1|TRBJ2-5
CSVDRGQQETQYF
TGCAGCGTTGATAGGGGGCAGCAAGAGACCCAGTACTTC
>TRBV10-3|.|14|.|TRBJ2-7
CAISEGPTSYEQYF
TGTGCCATCAGTGAGGGGCCGACCTCCTACGAGCAGTACTTC
>TRBV6-1|.|17|.|TRBJ2-2
CASSEVPGTGDTGELFF
TGTGCCAGCAGTGAAGTTCCGGGAACGGGGGACACCGGGGAGCTGTTTTTT
>TRBV7-2|few|13|.|TRBJ2-7
CASSLPLPYEQYF
TGTGCCAGCAGCTTACCCCTCCCCTACGAGCAGTACTTC
>TRBV18|.|15|TRBD2|TRBJ2-5
CASSPEAGVGKTQYF
TGTGCCAGCTCACCAGAAGCGGGGGTAGGAAAGACCCAGTACTTC
>TRBV6-1|.|15|TRBD2|TRBJ2-1
CASSEQPGGPDEQFF
TGTGCCAGCAGTGAACAGCCGGGGGGGCCGGATGAGCAGTTCTTC
>TRBV12-3/TRBV12-4|.|13|.|TRBJ1-4
CAVRGPGGEKLFF
TGTGCCGTACGGGGGCCTGGTGGTGAAAAACTGTTTTTT
>TRBV10-3|.|14|.|TRBJ1-1
CAISESVRGTEAFF
TGTGCCATCAGTGAGTCGGTTCGCGGCACTGAAGCTTTCTTT
>TRBV12-5|.|15|TRBD1|TRBJ2-1
CASGLPGQGLNEQFF
TGTGCTAGTGGTTTGCCGGGACAGGGGCTCAATGAGCAGTTCTTC
>TRBV6-5|.|12|TRBD1|TRBJ1-2
CASRGTGNGYTF
TGTGCCAGCAGAGGGACAGGTAATGGCTACACCTTC
>TRBV4-1|few|14|.|TRBJ2-7
CASSQDPDSYEQYF
TGCGCCAGCAGCCAAGATCCCGACTCCTACGAGCAGTACTTC